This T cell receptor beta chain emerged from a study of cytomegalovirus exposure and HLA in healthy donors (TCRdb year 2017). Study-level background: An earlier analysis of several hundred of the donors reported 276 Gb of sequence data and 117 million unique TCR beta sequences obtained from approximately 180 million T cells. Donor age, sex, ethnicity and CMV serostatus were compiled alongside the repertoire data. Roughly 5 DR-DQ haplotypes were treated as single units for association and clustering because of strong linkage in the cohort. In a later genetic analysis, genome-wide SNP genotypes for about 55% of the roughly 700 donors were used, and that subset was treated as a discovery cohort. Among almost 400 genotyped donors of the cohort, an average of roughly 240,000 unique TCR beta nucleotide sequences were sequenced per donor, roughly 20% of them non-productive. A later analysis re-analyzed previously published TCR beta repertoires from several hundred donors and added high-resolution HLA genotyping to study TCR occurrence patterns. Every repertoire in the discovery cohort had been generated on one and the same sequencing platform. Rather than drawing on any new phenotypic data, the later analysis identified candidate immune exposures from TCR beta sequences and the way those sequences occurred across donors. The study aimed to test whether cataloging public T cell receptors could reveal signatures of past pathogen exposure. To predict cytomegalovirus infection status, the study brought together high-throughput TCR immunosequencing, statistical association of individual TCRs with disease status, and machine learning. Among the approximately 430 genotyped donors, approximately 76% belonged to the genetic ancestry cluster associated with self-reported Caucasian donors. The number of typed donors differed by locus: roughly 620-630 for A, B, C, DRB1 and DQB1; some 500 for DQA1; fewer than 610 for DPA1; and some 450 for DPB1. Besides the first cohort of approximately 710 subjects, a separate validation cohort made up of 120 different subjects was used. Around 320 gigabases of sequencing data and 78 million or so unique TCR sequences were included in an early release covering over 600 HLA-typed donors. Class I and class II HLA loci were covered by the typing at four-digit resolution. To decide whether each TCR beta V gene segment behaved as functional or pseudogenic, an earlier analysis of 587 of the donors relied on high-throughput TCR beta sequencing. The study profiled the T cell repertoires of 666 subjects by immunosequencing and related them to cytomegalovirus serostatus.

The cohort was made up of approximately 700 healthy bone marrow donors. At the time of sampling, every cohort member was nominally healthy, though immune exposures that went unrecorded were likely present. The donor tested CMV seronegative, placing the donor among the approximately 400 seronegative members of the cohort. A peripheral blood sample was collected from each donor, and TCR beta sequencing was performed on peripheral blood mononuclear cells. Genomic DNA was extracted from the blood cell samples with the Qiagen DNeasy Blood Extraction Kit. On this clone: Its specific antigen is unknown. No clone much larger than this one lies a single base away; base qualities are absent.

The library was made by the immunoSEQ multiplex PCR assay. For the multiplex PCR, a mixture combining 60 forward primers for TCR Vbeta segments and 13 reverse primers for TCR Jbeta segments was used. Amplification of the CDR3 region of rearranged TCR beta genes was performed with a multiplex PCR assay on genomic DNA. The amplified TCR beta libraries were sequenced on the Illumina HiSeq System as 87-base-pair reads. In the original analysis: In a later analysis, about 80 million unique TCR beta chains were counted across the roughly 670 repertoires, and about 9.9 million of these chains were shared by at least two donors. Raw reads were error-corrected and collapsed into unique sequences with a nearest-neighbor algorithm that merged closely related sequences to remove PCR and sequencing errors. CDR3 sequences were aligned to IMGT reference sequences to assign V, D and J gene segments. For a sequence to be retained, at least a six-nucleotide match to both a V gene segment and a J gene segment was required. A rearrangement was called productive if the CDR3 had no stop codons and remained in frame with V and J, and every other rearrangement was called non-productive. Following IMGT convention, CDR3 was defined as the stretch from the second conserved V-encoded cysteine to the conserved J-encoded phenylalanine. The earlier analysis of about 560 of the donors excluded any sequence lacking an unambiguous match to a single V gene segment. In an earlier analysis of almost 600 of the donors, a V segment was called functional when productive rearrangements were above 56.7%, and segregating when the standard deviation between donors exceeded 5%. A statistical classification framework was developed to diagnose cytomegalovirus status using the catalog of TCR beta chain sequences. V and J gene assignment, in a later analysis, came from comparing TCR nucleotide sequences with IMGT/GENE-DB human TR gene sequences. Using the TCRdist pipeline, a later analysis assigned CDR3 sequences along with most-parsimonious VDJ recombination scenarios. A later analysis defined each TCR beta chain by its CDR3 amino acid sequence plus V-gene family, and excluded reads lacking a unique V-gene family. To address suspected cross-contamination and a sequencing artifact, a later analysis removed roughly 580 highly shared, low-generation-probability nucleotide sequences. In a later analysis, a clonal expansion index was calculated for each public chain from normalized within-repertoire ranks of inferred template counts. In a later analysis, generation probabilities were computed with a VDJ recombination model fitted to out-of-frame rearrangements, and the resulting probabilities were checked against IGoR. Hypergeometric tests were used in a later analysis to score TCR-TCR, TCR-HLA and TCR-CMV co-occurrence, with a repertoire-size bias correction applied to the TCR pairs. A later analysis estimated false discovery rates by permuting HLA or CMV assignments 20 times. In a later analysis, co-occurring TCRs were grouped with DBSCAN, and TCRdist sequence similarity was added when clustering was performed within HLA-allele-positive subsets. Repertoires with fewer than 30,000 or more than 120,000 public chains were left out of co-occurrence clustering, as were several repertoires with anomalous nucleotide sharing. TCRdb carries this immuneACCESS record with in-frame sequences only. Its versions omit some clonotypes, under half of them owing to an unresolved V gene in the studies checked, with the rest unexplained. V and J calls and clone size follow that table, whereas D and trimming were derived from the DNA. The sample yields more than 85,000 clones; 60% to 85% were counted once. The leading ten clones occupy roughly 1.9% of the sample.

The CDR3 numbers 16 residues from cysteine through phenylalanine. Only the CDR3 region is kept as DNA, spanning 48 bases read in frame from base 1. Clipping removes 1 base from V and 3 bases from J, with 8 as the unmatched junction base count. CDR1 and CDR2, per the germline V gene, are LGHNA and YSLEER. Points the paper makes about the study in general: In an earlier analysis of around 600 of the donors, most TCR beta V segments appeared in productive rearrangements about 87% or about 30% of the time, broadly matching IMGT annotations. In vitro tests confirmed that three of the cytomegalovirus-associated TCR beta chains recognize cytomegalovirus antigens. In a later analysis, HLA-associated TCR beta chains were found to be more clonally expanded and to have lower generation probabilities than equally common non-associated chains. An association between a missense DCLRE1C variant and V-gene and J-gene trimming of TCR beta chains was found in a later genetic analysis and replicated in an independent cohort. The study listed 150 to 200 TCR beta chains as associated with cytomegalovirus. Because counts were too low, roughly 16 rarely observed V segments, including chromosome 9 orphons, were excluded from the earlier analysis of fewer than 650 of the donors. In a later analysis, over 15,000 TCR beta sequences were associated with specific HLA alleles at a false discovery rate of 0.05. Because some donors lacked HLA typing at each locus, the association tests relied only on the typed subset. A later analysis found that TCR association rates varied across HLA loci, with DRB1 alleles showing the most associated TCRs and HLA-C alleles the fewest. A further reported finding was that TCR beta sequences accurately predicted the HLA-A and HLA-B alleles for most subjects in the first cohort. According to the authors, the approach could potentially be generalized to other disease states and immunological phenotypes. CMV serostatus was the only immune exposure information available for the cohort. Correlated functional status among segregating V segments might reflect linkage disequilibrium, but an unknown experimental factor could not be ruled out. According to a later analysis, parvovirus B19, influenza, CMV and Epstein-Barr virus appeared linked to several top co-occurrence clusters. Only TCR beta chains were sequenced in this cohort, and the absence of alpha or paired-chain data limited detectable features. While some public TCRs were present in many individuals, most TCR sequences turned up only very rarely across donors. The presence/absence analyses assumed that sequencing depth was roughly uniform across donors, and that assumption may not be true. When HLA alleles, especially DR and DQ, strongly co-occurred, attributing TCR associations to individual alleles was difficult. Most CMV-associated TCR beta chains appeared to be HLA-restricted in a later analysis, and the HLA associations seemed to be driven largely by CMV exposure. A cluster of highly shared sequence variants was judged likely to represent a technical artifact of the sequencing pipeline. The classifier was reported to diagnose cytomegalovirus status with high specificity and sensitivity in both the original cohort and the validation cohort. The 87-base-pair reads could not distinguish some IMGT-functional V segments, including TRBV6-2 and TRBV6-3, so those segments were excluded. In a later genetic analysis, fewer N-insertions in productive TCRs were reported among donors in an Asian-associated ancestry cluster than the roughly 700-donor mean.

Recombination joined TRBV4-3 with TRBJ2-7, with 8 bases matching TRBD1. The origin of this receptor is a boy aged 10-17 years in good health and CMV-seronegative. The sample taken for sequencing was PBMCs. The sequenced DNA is TGCGCCAGCAGCCAAGCTGCCTCGGACAGGGACTACGAGCAGTACTTC. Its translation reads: CASSQAASDRDYEQYF.